This TCR beta chain originates from a study of shared clonotypes between healthy human individuals. In the case of this clone: The antigen remains undetermined.

Clones were read by immunoSEQ multiplex PCR, and TCRdb kept only the in-frame ones, dropping some. The table lists about 1,800,000 clones, roughly 94% of them singletons, with roughly 1% in the top ten. Regarding the study as a whole: Several donors held about 5% of naive CD4 clonotypes in common.

Germline CDR1 is GTSNPN and CDR2 is SVGIG (reference sequence). The CDR3 totals 18 residues. Trimming removed 2 bases from V and 1 base from J; junction bases left unmatched: 12. In the naive CD8 group, cells lacked CD45RO and were positively selected for CCR7, so terminally differentiated effector memory CD45RA+ cells were left out. The specimen was naive CD8+ T cells sorted from blood. This receptor was identified in a young man in good health. The chain has TRBV30 and TRBJ2-2, with 8 bases that match TRBD1. CDR3 in DNA: TGTGCCTGGAGTATTGGACAGGGAAGGGACTGGAACACCGGGGAGCTGTTTTTT. Translation: CAWSIGQGRDWNTGELFF.